The T cell receptor (beta chain) described here comes from a study of identical twins. Study results and caveats: Analyses of zero insertions could, in part, be confounded by invariant MAIT and iNKT cells.

MiXCR, run by TCRdb on the 5' RACE reads, gives a single entry per CDR3 protein. The sample holds 690,000 or so distinct CDR3 sequences, more than 6.5% seen once. Germline lookup yields CDR1 SEHNR and CDR2 FQNEAQ (reference sequence). The ends were cut back, 0 bases at V and 4 bases at J, with 9 bases in the middle. The length of the CDR3 is 14 residues. This clonotype was counted ten times or more. What it recognizes is unknown. All of the donors were Caucasians in good health. The same sample was also used in a study of yellow fever vaccine responses in identical twins. According to that study: In identical twins, vaccine T cell responses appeared partly shared and partly individual.

The receptor was derived from a woman aged 18-29 years in good health. This chain uses TRBV7-9 with TRBJ1-2; possibly TRBD1 for D (5 bases). Sequenced input: PBMCs. This CDR3 reads CASSLAHGAYGYTF. CDR3 DNA: TGTGCCAGCAGCTTAGCCCACGGGGCCTATGGCTACACCTTC.